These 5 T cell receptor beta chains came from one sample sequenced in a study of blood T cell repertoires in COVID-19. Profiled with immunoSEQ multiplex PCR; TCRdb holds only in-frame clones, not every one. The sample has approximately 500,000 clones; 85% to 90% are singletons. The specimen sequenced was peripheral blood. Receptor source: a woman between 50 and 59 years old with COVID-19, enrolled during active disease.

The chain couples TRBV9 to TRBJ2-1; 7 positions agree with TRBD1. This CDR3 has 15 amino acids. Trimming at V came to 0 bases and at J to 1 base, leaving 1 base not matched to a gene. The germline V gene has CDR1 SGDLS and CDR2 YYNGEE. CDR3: CASSVAQGSYNEQFF. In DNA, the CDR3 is TGTGCCAGCAGCGTAGCACAGGGGTCCTACAATGAGCAGTTCTTC.

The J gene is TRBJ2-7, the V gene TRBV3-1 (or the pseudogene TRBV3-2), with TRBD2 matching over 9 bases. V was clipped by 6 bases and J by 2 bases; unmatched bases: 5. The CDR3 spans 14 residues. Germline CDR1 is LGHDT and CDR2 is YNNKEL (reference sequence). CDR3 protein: CASRASGDTYEQYF. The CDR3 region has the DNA TGTGCCAGCAGGGCTAGCGGGGACACCTACGAGCAGTACTTC.

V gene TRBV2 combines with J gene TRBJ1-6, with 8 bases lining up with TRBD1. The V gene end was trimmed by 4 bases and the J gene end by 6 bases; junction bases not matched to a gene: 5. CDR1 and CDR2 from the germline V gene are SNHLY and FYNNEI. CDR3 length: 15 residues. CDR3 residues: CASSGTGTGNSPLHF. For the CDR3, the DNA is TGTGCCAGCAGTGGGACAGGGACGGGTAATTCACCCCTCCACTTT.

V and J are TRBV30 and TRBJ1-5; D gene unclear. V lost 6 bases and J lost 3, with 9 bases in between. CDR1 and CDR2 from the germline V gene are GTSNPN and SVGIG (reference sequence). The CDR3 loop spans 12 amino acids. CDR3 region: CACGVFNQPQHF. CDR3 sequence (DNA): TGTGCCTGCGGGGTATTCAATCAGCCCCAGCATTTT.

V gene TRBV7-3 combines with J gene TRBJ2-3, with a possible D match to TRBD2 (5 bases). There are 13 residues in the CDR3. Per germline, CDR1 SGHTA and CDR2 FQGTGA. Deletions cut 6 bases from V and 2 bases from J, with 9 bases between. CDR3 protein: CASSPGFTDTQYF. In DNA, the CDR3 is TGTGCCAGCAGTCCGGGGTTCACAGATACGCAGTATTTT.